This is a list of T cell receptor beta chains from one sample in a study of shared clonotypes between healthy human individuals. Sequencing used immunoSEQ multiplex PCR; TCRdb keeps in-frame clones, though not all of them. The sample lists about 2.1 million clones, about 92% seen once, with under 2% in the top ten. Sequencing was performed on naive CD8+ T cells from PBMCs. Receptor source: a man aged 18-30 years in good health. Some clones in this sample may be carry-over from other donors' samples. Both conserved end residues are part of each CDR3. Each record gives: V gene, clone size, J gene, D gene, CDR3 protein, CDR3 DNA. A D gene is named only where the DNA matches it firmly. Part of the rows lack a size; the others show once, few, many or a class for expanded clones.

V: TRBV10-3
size: once
J: TRBJ2-7
D: TRBD1
CDR3: CAISESWDRGTYEQYF
DNA: TGTGCCATCAGTGAGTCGTGGGACAGGGGGACGTACGAGCAGTACTTC

V: TRBV9
size: once
J: TRBJ2-1
D: NA
CDR3: CASSVTNRTDTSSYNEQFF
DNA: TGTGCCAGCAGCGTAACCAATAGGACAGACACGAGCTCCTACAATGAGCAGTTCTTC

V: TRBV7-9
size: once
J: TRBJ2-7
D: NA
CDR3: CASQGAGSSYEQYF
DNA: TGTGCCAGCCAAGGGGCGGGGAGCTCCTACGAGCAGTACTTC

V: TRBV27
size: NA
J: TRBJ2-1
D: TRBD2
CDR3: CASSLLLTGGLAGGTEQFF
DNA: TGTGCCAGCAGTTTATTACTCACCGGCGGACTAGCGGGAGGAACTGAGCAGTTCTTC

V: TRBV2
size: NA
J: TRBJ2-1
D: NA
CDR3: CASSDRDEQFF
DNA: TGTGCCAGCAGTGATCGAGATGAGCAGTTCTTC

V: TRBV7-9
size: NA
J: TRBJ2-4
D: NA
CDR3: CASSPPREAGAKNIQYF
DNA: TGTGCCAGCAGCCCCCCCCGAGAAGCCGGAGCCAAAAACATTCAGTACTTC

V: TRBV28
size: NA
J: TRBJ2-7
D: NA
CDR3: CASSGLAYEQYF
DNA: TGTGCCAGCTCGGGACTCGCCTACGAGCAGTACTTC

V: TRBV27
size: NA
J: TRBJ2-2
D: NA
CDR3: CASSLLQDRRELFF
DNA: TGTGCCAGCAGTTTATTACAGGACAGAAGGGAGCTGTTTTTT

V: TRBV29-1
size: NA
J: TRBJ1-2
D: NA
CDR3: CSVPDSTGYTF
DNA: TGCAGCGTTCCAGACAGTACGGGCTACACCTTC

V: TRBV28
size: NA
J: TRBJ1-1
D: TRBD1
CDR3: CASSSTGGGSEAFF
DNA: TGTGCCAGCAGTTCGACAGGGGGCGGATCTGAAGCTTTCTTT

V: TRBV19
size: NA
J: TRBJ2-7
D: NA
CDR3: CASSSGQKASEQYF
DNA: TGTGCCAGTAGTTCTGGACAAAAGGCGTCCGAGCAGTACTTC

V: TRBV9
size: NA
J: TRBJ2-6
D: NA
CDR3: CASSVARTSGANVLTF
DNA: TGTGCCAGCAGCGTAGCACGAACCTCTGGGGCCAACGTCCTGACTTTC

V: TRBV19
size: NA
J: TRBJ1-1
D: NA
CDR3: CASSITPNTEAFF
DNA: TGTGCCAGTAGTATAACACCTAACACTGAAGCTTTCTTT

V: TRBV6-5
size: NA
J: TRBJ2-5
D: NA
CDR3: CASRGWTAEETQYF
DNA: TGTGCCAGCAGGGGATGGACAGCAGAAGAGACCCAGTACTTC

V: TRBV7-6
size: NA
J: TRBJ2-7
D: TRBD1
CDR3: CASSSGTVFPYEQYF
DNA: TGTGCCAGCAGCTCTGGGACAGTTTTCCCCTACGAGCAGTACTTC

V: TRBV28
size: NA
J: TRBJ2-7
D: TRBD1
CDR3: CASSLAGTGSYEQYF
DNA: TGTGCCAGCAGTTTAGCCGGGACAGGATCCTACGAGCAGTACTTC

V: TRBV28
size: NA
J: TRBJ1-5
D: NA
CDR3: CASSEPGGWIIDQPQHF
DNA: TGTGCCAGCAGTGAGCCCGGGGGATGGATCATCGATCAGCCCCAGCATTTT

V: TRBV9
size: once
J: TRBJ2-1
D: TRBD2
CDR3: CASSVEGSGRIGPYNEQFF
DNA: TGTGCCAGCAGCGTAGAAGGTAGCGGGAGAATAGGGCCCTACAATGAGCAGTTCTTC

V: TRBV6-1
size: NA
J: TRBJ1-1
D: NA
CDR3: CASSAGPGPMNTEAFF
DNA: TGTGCCAGCAGTGCCGGGCCTGGGCCCATGAACACTGAAGCTTTCTTT

V: TRBV7-9
size: NA
J: TRBJ2-7
D: NA
CDR3: CASSLQGYEQYF
DNA: TGTGCCAGCAGCCTTCAAGGCTACGAGCAGTACTTC

V: TRBV5-5
size: NA
J: TRBJ1-4
D: NA
CDR3: CASNQGATNEKLFF
DNA: TGTGCCAGCAACCAGGGAGCAACTAATGAAAAACTGTTTTTT

V: TRBV9
size: NA
J: TRBJ2-6
D: NA
CDR3: CASSVPFELSGANVLTF
DNA: TGTGCCAGCAGCGTACCGTTTGAACTCTCTGGGGCCAACGTCCTGACTTTC

V: TRBV4-3
size: NA
J: TRBJ1-3
D: NA
CDR3: CASSQDRNSGNTIYF
DNA: TGCGCCAGCAGCCAAGACAGGAACTCTGGAAACACCATATATTTT

V: TRBV27
size: NA
J: TRBJ2-1
D: TRBD2
CDR3: CASSQIPAGGNEQFF
DNA: TGTGCCAGCAGTCAAATACCGGCGGGAGGGAATGAGCAGTTCTTC

V: TRBV27
size: NA
J: TRBJ2-7
D: NA
CDR3: CASSLAGIHEQYF
DNA: TGTGCCAGCAGTTTGGCGGGGATCCACGAGCAGTACTTC

V: TRBV28
size: NA
J: TRBJ2-1
D: NA
CDR3: CASSDARGPWNEQFF
DNA: TGTGCCAGCAGTGACGCGAGGGGCCCTTGGAATGAGCAGTTCTTC

V: TRBV4-1
size: NA
J: TRBJ2-6
D: NA
CDR3: CASSRASGANVLTF
DNA: TGCGCCAGCAGCCGAGCGTCTGGGGCCAACGTCCTGACTTTC

V: TRBV28
size: NA
J: TRBJ2-1
D: TRBD2
CDR3: CASSLPRELYNEQFF
DNA: TGTGCCAGCAGTTTGCCGCGGGAGTTATACAATGAGCAGTTCTTC

V: TRBV6-5
size: once
J: TRBJ2-1
D: TRBD2
CDR3: CASSYLAGRLDEQFF
DNA: TGTGCCAGCAGTTACTTAGCGGGGCGTCTTGATGAGCAGTTCTTC

V: TRBV27
size: NA
J: TRBJ2-7
D: NA
CDR3: CASGPGMGQYF
DNA: TGTGCCAGCGGACCAGGGATGGGGCAGTACTTC

V: TRBV9
size: NA
J: TRBJ2-7
D: NA
CDR3: CASSPASYEQYF
DNA: TGTGCCAGCAGCCCTGCCTCCTACGAGCAGTACTTC

V: TRBV7-6
size: NA
J: TRBJ2-5
D: NA
CDR3: CASSLDRRSKETQYF
DNA: TGTGCCAGCAGCTTAGACCGCCGCAGTAAAGAGACCCAGTACTTC

V: TRBV6-6
size: NA
J: TRBJ2-7
D: NA
CDR3: CASSPDKAGPYEQYF
DNA: TGTGCCAGCAGCCCCGACAAGGCGGGCCCCTACGAGCAGTACTTC

V: TRBV27
size: NA
J: TRBJ1-2
D: NA
CDR3: CASLSALDGYTF
DNA: TGTGCCAGCCTGTCGGCCTTAGATGGCTACACCTTC

V: TRBV29-1
size: NA
J: TRBJ2-7
D: NA
CDR3: CSVPKPPNEQYF
DNA: TGCAGCGTTCCCAAGCCCCCCAACGAGCAGTACTTC

V: TRBV5-4
size: NA
J: TRBJ1-1
D: NA
CDR3: CASSSPGVNTEAFF
DNA: TGTGCCAGCAGCTCCCCGGGGGTGAACACTGAAGCTTTCTTT

V: TRBV7-9
size: NA
J: TRBJ2-5
D: NA
CDR3: CASSDRFGGAETQYF
DNA: TGTGCCAGCAGCGATCGTTTTGGGGGGGCAGAGACCCAGTACTTC

V: TRBV4-1
size: NA
J: TRBJ2-1
D: NA
CDR3: CASSQGDNEQFF
DNA: TGCGCCAGCAGCCAGGGAGACAATGAGCAGTTCTTC

V: TRBV7-3
size: once
J: TRBJ2-2
D: TRBD1
CDR3: CASSTIDRAGTGELFF
DNA: TGTGCCAGCAGCACGATAGACAGGGCGGGCACCGGGGAGCTGTTTTTT

V: TRBV28
size: NA
J: TRBJ1-5
D: TRBD1
CDR3: CASLATNTGDQPQHF
DNA: TGTGCCAGCCTGGCGACCAATACAGGGGACCAGCCCCAGCATTTT

V: TRBV27
size: NA
J: TRBJ2-7
D: TRBD1
CDR3: CASSYSGGYEQYF
DNA: TGTGCCAGCAGTTATTCAGGGGGCTACGAGCAGTACTTC

V: TRBV27
size: NA
J: TRBJ2-7
D: NA
CDR3: CASRASGEDEQYF
DNA: TGTGCCAGCAGAGCTTCGGGGGAAGACGAGCAGTACTTC

V: TRBV5-4
size: NA
J: TRBJ2-1
D: NA
CDR3: CASSSRAYNEQFF
DNA: TGTGCCAGCAGCTCGAGGGCCTACAATGAGCAGTTCTTC

V: TRBV12-2
size: NA
J: TRBJ1-2
D: NA
CDR3: CASRCGTANYGYTF
DNA: TGTGCAAGTCGCTGCGGGACAGCTAACTATGGCTACACCTTC

V: TRBV7-3
size: NA
J: TRBJ2-1
D: TRBD1
CDR3: CASSLTGGRGLYNEQFF
DNA: TGTGCCAGCAGCTTAACTGGTGGCAGGGGGCTTTACAATGAGCAGTTCTTC

V: TRBV9
size: NA
J: TRBJ2-7
D: NA
CDR3: CASSVGGLGAEQYF
DNA: TGTGCCAGCAGCGTAGGGGGACTTGGGGCCGAGCAGTACTTC

V: TRBV29-1
size: NA
J: TRBJ1-1
D: NA
CDR3: CSVDHTEAFF
DNA: TGCAGCGTTGATCACACTGAAGCTTTCTTT

V: TRBV4-1
size: NA
J: TRBJ2-7
D: TRBD1
CDR3: CASSPGQGGYEQYF
DNA: TGCGCCAGCAGCCCTGGACAGGGTGGCTACGAGCAGTACTTC

V: TRBV9
size: once
J: TRBJ2-7
D: TRBD2
CDR3: CASSSGGGATYYEQYF
DNA: TGTGCCAGCAGCTCAGGCGGGGGGGCCACGTACTACGAGCAGTACTTC

V: TRBV19
size: NA
J: TRBJ2-7
D: NA
CDR3: CASSMTGTGDYEQYF
DNA: TGTGCCAGTAGTATGACCGGGACGGGGGATTACGAGCAGTACTTC